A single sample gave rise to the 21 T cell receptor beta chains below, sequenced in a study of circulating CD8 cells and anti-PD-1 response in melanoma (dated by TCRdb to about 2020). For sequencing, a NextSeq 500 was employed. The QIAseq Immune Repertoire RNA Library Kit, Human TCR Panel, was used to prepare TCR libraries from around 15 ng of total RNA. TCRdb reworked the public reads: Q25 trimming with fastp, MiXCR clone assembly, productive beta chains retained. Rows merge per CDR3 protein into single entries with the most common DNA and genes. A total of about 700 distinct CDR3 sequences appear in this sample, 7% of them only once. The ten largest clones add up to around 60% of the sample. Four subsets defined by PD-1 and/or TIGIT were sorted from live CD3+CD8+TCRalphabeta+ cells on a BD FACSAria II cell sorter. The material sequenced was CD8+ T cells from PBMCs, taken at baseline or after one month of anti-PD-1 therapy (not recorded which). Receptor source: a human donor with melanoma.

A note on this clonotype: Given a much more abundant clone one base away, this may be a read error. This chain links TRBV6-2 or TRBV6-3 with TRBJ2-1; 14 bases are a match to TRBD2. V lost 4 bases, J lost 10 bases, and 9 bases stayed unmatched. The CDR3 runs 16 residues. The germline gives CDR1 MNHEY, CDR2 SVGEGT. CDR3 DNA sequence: TGTGCCAGCAGTTTACGCGGACTAGCGGGGGGTGAAGAGCAGTTCTTC. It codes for CASSLRGLAGGEEQFF.

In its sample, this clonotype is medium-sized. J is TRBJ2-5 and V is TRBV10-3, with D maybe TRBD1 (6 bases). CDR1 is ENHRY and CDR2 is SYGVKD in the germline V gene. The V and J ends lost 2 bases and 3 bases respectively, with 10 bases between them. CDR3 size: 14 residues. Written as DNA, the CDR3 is TGTGCCATCAGTGAGCAGGGGAAAAAAGAGACCCAGTACTTC. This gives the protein CAISEQGKKETQYF.

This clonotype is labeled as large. Here the CDR3 DNA reads TGTGCCACCACTGTGGGGGGGGACGGCAATGAGCAGTTCTTC. Translated: CATTVGGDGNEQFF. The chain combines TRBV19 with TRBJ2-1; 7 bases map to TRBD2. Germline V CDR1 and CDR2: LNHDA, SQIVND (reference sequence). Germline trimming cut 10 bases from V and 6 bases from J; bases unmatched to any gene: 12. This CDR3 is 14 amino acids long.

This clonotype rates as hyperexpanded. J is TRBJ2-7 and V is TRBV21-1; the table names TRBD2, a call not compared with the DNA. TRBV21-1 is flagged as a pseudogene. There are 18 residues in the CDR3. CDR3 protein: CASSTAASGGVSSYEQYF. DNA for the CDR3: TGTGCCAGCAGCACAGCGGCTAGCGGGGGGGTCTCCTCCTACGAGCAGTACTTC.

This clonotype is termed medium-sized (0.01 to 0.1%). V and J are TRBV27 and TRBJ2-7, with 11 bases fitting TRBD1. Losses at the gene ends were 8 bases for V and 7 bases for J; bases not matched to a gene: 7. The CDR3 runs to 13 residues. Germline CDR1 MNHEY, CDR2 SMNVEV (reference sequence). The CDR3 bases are TGTGCCAGCCGGGACAGGGGGTCTCGGGAGCAGTACTTC. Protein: CASRDRGSREQYF.

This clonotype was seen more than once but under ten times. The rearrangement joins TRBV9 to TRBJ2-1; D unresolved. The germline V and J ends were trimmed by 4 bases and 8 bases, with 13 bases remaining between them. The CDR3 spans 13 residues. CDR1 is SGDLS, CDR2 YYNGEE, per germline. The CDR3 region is CASSPNFGDEQFF. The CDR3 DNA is TGTGCCAGCAGCCCAAATTTCGGTGATGAGCAGTTCTTC.

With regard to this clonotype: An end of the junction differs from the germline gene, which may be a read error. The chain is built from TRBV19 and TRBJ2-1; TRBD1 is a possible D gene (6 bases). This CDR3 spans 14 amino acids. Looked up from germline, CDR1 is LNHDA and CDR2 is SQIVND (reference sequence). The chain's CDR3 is CASSQTGEYNEQLF. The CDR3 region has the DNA TGTGCCAGTAGTCAGACAGGAGAATACAATGAGCAGCTCTTC.

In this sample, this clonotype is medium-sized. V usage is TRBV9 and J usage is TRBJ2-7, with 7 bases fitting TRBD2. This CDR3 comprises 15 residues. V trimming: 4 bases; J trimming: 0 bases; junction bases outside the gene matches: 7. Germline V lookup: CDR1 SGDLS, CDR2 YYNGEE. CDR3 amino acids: CASSISSGLSYEQYF. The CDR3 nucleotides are TGTGCCAGCAGCATATCTAGCGGCCTCTCCTACGAGCAGTACTTC.

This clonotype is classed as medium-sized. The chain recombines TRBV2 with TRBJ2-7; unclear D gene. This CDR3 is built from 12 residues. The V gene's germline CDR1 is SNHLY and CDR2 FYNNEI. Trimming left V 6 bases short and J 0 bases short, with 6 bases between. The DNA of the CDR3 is TGTGCCAGCAGCATTGCCTCCTACGAGCAGTACTTC. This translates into CASSIASYEQYF.

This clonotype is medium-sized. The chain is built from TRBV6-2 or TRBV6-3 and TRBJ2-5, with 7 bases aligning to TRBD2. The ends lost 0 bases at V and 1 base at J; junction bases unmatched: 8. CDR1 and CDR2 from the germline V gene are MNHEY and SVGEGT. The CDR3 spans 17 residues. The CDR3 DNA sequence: TGTGCCAGCAGTTACTCGATCTCTAGCGGACGCCAAGAGACCCAGTACTTC. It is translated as CASSYSISSGRQETQYF.

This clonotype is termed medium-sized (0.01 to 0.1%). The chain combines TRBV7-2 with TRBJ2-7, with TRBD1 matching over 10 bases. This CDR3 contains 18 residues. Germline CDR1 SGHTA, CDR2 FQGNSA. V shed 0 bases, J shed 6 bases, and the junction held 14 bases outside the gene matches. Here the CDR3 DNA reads TGTGCCAGCAGCTTAGCGCTTGGACAGGGGGAGGTAGTAAGCGAGCAGTACTTC. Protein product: CASSLALGQGEVVSEQYF.

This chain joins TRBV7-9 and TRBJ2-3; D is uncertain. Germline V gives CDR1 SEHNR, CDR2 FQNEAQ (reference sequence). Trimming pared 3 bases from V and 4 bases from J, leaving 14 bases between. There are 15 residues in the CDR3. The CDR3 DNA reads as TGTGCCAGCAGCTTTGGTTCGGCCCCCCCAGATACGCAGTATTTT. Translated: CASSFGSAPPDTQYF.

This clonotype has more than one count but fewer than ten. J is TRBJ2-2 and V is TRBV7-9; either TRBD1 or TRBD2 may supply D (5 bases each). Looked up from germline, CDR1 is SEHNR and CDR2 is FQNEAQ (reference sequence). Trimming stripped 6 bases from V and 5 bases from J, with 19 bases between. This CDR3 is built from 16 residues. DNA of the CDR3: TGTGCCAGCAGTCGTACACAGGCGGGCGGTACCGGGGAGCTGTTTTTT. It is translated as CASSRTQAGGTGELFF.

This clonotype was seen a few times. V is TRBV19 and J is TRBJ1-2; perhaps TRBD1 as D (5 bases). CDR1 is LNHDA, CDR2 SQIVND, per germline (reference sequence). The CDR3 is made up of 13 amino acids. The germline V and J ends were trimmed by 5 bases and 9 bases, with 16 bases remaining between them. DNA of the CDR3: TGTGCCAGTAGTCTCACAGGCGGCGGGAGCTACACCTTC. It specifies CASSLTGGGSYTF. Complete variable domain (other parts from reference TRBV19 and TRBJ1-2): DGGITQSPKYLFRKEGQNVTLSCEQNLNHDAMYWYRQDPGQGLRLIYYSQIVNDFQKGDIAEGYSVSREKKESFPLTVTSAQKNPTAFYLCASSLTGGGSYTFGSGTRLTVV.

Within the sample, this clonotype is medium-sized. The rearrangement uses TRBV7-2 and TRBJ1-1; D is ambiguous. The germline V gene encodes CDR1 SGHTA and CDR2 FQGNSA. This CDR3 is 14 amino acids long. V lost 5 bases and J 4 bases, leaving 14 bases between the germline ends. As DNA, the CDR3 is TGTGCCAGCAGCACGACACCATACTCCACTGAAGCTTTCTTT. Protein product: CASSTTPYSTEAFF.

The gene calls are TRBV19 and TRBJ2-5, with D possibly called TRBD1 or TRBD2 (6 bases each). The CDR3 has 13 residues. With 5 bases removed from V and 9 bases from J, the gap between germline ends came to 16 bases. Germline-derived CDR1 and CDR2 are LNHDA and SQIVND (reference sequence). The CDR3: CASSAGHSEAQYF. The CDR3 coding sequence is TGTGCCAGTAGTGCGGGACACTCGGAGGCCCAGTACTTC. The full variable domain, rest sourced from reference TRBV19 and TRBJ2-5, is DGGITQSPKYLFRKEGQNVTLSCEQNLNHDAMYWYRQDPGQGLRLIYYSQIVNDFQKGDIAEGYSVSREKKESFPLTVTSAQKNPTAFYLCASSAGHSEAQYFGPGTRLLVL.

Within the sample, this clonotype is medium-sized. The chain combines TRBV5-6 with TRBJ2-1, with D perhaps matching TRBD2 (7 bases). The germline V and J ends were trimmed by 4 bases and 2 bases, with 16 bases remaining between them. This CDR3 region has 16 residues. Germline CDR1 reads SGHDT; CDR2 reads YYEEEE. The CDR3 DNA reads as TGTGCCAGCAGCCCACGGGGGGCTGGCCCCTACAATGAGCAGTTCTTC. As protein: CASSPRGAGPYNEQFF.

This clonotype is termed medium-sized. Here the CDR3 reads CSARNLAGVPSYEQYF. CDR3 DNA: TGCAGTGCTAGAAATCTAGCGGGGGTCCCCTCCTACGAGCAGTACTTC. The chain links TRBV20-1 to TRBJ2-7, with TRBD2 matching over 10 bases. Trimming at V came to 2 bases and at J to 0 bases, leaving 7 bases not matched to a gene. Germline assignment: CDR1 DFQATT and CDR2 SNEGSKA (reference sequence). This CDR3 has 16 residues.

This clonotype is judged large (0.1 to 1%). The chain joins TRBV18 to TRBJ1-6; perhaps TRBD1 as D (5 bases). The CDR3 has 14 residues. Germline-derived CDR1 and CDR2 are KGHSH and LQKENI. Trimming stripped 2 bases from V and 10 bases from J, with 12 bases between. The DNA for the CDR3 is TGTGCCAGCTCACCAGTGGACGAGGGGTCACCCCTCCACTTT. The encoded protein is CASSPVDEGSPLHF.

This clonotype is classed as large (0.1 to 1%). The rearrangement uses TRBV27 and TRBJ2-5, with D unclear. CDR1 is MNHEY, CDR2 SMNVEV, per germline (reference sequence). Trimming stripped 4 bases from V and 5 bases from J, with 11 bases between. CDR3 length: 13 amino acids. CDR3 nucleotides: TGTGCCAGCAGTTCTGGGCTTTCGGAGACCCAGTACTTC. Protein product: CASSSGLSETQYF.

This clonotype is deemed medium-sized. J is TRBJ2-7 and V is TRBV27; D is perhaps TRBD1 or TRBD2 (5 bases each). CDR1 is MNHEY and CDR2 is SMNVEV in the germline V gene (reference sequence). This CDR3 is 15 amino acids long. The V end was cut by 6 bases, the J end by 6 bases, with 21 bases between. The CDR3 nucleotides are TGTGCCAGCAGCCGAATCCTCGGGACGACGGGCGAGCAGTACTTC. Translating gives CASSRILGTTGEQYF.